This T cell receptor (beta chain) comes out of a study of T cell clonotyping in hematopoietic cell transplantation. Whole-study findings and limits: CD4 and CD8 repertoire contributions could not be separated without sorting. Broader posttransplant TCR repertoire diversity was predicted by graft donor and pretransplant recipient Inverse Simpson Index values. Recipient TCR diversity dropped after transplant; expanded clonotypes rose from day 30 to 180. Few recipient clonotypes overlapped donors; over 95% were de novo at given depth.

This table comes from immunoSEQ multiplex PCR, and its TCRdb copy is limited to in-frame clones, with some not included. Here the sample spans approximately 70,000 clones, 90% to 95% being singletons. Regarding this clone: Its specificity is not known.

Trimming took 2 bases from V and 4 from J, leaving 20 bases between them. Germline V gives CDR1 SGHVS, CDR2 FQNEAQ. The CDR3 consists of 18 residues. The TCR was taken from a man in his fifties in good health. Some clones in this sample may be carry-over from other donors' samples. The chain couples TRBV7-8 to TRBJ1-4; a weak D match, TRBD1 (5 bases). Sequencing was carried out using peripheral blood mononuclear cells. CDR3 nucleotide sequence: TGTGCCAGCAGCTTATTCGACAGTCGAAGGGGAATTAATGAAAAACTGTTTTTT. Protein: CASSLFDSRRGINEKLFF.